What follows describes a single TCR beta chain. This may be a read error: a much more frequent sequence differs by one nucleotide. Criteria for exclusion of patients were uncontrolled infection, other autoimmune disease, pregnancy or lactation. A roughly 10 ml volume of fresh peripheral blood provided the PBMCs. Looked up from germline, CDR1 is KGHDR and CDR2 is SFDVKD. This CDR3 has 16 amino acids. RNA transcripts served as the template for amplifying TCR beta CDR3 regions. The TCR CDR3 was amplified in a first-round RT-PCR using the HTBI primer set. TCRdb called the multiplex PCR reads again in MiXCR, with one record for every CDR3 protein. The table records under 400,000 distinct CDR3 sequences, 15% to 20% of them present only once. The data were obtained in a study of T cells in Graves' hyperthyroidism and ophthalmopathy.

This sequence originates from a woman aged 40 to 55 with Graves' ophthalmopathy. The material sequenced was blood. This chain connects TRBV24-1 to TRBJ2-1; 11 positions agree with TRBD1. The CDR3 sequence is CATSGGTGGSYNEQLF. CDR3 DNA: TGTGCCACCAGTGGAGGGACAGGGGGTTCCTACAATGAGCAGCTCTTC.